One T cell receptor (beta chain) is described in this entry. This sample stems from a study of pediatric ulcerative colitis. Repertoires were generated with immunoSEQ multiplex PCR, while TCRdb's copy carries only in-frame clones and drops some. Of tens of thousands of clones in the sample, over 80% were seen once. The CDR3 is 15 residues long. V shed 4 bases and J 2 bases; nucleotides not matched to a gene: 8. Germline CDR1 reads SGHRS; CDR2 reads YFSETQ. The material sequenced was blood. The sequence came from a boy younger than 18 who was a control in a study of pediatric ulcerative colitis. The chain combines TRBV5-1 with TRBJ2-7; 8 bases are shared with TRBD1. The CDR3 DNA follows: TGCGCCAGCAGCCTACAGGGGGGACAGGCCTACGAGCAGTACTTC. Protein: CASSLQGGQAYEQYF.